The entry that follows covers one T cell receptor beta chain sequence. No antigen is known for it. No base quality information exists; no much larger clone differs at one position. The data belong to a study of cytomegalovirus exposure and HLA in healthy donors (TCRdb year 2017). For the wider study: A later analysis indicated that the 120 validation repertoires were generated on the platform also employed for the 700 or so repertoires of the first cohort. The study aimed to test whether signatures of past pathogen exposure could be identified by cataloging public T cell receptors. To predict cytomegalovirus infection status, the study combined high-throughput TCR immunosequencing, statistical association of individual TCRs with disease status, and machine learning. Besides the first cohort of approximately 670 subjects, a separate validation cohort made up of 90 to 150 different subjects was used.

Broad study findings and their caveats: Three of the identified cytomegalovirus-associated TCR beta chains were confirmed in vitro to be specific for cytomegalovirus antigens. It was suggested by the authors that the approach could potentially be generalized to other disease states and immunological phenotypes. The study gave a list of 150 to 200 TCR beta chains associated with cytomegalovirus. The validation cohort had no HLA typing available for a later analysis, so co-occurrence within that cohort was assessed over all 130 or so repertoires. The classifier was reported to diagnose cytomegalovirus status with high specificity and sensitivity in both the original cohort and the validation cohort. Across donors, most TCR sequences were observed very rarely, whereas some public TCRs were present in many individuals. In a later analysis, TCRs clustered in the first cohort were found to also tend to co-occur in the 100 to 150 validation repertoires, with 94% of cluster scores above 0.

The library was obtained by the immunoSEQ multiplex PCR assay. The paper's processing steps were these. A statistical classification framework was built for diagnosing cytomegalovirus status from the catalog of TCR beta chain sequences. This immuneACCESS table, as held by TCRdb, lists in-frame sequences with V and J called but not all clones. Of the missing ones, under half trace to an unresolved V gene in checked studies; the others have no known cause. The V and J calls and clone size were taken over from that table, and D and trimming were inferred from the DNA. The sample table lists about 65,000 clones, about 91% of them with a count of one. 1.3% of the sample is in the top ten clones. Per the germline V gene, SGHTA is the CDR1 and FQGTGA is the CDR2. From the cysteine through the phenylalanine, the CDR3 covers 16 amino acids. The sequence is cut down to CDR3 DNA, 48 bases in frame from base 1. Unmatched junction bases come to 7, with V trimmed by 5 bases and J by 3 bases.

Donors formed part of the validation cohort, which comprised 120 subjects and was distinct from the first cohort of under 850 subjects. Sequencing input: PBMCs. The chain uses TRBV7-3 and TRBJ2-1; 10 junctional bases match TRBD2. The receptor comes from a woman aged 18 to 35 in good health and CMV-seronegative. CDR3 region: CASSAIAGGGYNEQFF. The DNA sequence reads TGTGCCAGCAGCGCCATAGCGGGAGGCGGCTACAATGAGCAGTTCTTC.